This T cell receptor beta chain was obtained from a study of T cells in Graves' hyperthyroidism and ophthalmopathy. TCR beta CDR3 sequences were amplified from RNA transcripts. The HTBI primer set served for first-round RT-PCR of the TCR CDR3. In TCRdb, the multiplex PCR reads were re-called with MiXCR into one record per CDR3 protein. The profile shows around 250,000 distinct CDR3 sequences, about 15% of them singletons. The blood sample dates from first hyperthyroidism diagnosis, preceding any ophthalmopathy symptoms. Study results and caveats: Appearing also in blood were most of the thyroid clonotypes expanded above 0.001. The model's output predicted ophthalmopathy at a median of roughly seven months prior to onset.

Many counts were recorded for this clonotype. The antigen is not known. Trimming removed 5 bases from V and 5 bases from J, with 10 bases in between. Germline CDR1 reads LNHDA; CDR2 reads SQIVND (reference sequence). The CDR3 runs to 12 residues. The TCR sequence derives from a woman aged 40 to 50 with Graves' hyperthyroidism that later progressed to Graves' ophthalmopathy. Sequencing was carried out using blood. The chain recombines TRBV19 with TRBJ2-7; D might be TRBD1 (6 bases). CDR3 protein: CASSEQGHEQYF. The CDR3 bases are TGTGCCAGTAGTGAACAGGGCCACGAGCAGTACTTC.